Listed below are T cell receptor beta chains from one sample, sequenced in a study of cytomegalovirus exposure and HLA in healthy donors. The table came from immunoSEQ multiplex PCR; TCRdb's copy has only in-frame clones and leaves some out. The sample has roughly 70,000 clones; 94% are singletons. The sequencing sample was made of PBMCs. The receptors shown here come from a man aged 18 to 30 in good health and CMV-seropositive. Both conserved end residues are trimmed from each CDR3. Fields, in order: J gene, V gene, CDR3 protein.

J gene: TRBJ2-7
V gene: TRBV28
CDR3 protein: ASGGVEQY

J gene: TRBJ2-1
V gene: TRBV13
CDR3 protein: ATHGGGRAGDEQF

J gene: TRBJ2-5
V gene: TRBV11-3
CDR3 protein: ASSLVGTSGQETQY

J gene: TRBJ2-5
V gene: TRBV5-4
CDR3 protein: ASSFKAGGRETQY

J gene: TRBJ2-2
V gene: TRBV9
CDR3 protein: ASSPGQGNAGELF

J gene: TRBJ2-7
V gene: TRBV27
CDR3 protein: ASSLGRGYEQY

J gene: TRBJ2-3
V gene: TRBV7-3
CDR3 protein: ASSPGLAEDTQY

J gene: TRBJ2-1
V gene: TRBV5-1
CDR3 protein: ASSLEGTPGNEQF

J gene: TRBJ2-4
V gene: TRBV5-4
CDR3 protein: ASSLAGGRNIQY

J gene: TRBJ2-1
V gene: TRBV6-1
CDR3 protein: ASSEGEGGFDEQF

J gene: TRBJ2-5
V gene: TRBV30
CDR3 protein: AWSLTGGQETQY

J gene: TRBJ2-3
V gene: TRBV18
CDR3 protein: ASSPGTSATDTQY

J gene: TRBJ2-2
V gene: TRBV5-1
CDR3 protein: ASSSQGVDTGELF

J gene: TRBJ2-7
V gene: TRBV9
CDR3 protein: ASSPSRGTGSEQY

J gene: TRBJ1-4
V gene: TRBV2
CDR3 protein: ASSDQGPSNEKLF

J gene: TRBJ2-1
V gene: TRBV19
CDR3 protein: ASSLPPLNEQF

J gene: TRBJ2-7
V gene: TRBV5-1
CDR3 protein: ASSLDPGNSYEQY

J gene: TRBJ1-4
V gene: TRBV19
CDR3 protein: ASSTGLREKLF

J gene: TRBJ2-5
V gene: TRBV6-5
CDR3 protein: ASRPTTPLEETQY

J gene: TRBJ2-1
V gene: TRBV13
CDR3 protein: ASSLRASRSYNEQF

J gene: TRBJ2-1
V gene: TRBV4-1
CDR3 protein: ASSQGGLAGHNEQF

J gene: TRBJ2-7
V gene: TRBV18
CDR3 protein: ASSLLDRGAYEQY

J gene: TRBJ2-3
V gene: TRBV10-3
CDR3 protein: AISELGTSGRAHTDTQY

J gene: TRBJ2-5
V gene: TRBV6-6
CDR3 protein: ASTGQGIQETQY

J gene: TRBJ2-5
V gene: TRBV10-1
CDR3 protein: ATDQPKRGQETQY

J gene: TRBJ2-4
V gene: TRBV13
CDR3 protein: ASSLGQVLAKNIQY

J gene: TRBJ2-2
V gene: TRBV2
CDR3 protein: ASSESGFGELF

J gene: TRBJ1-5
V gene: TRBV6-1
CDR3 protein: ASSGTGVRPQH

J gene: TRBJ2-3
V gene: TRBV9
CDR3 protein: ASSPWVAGVGDTQY

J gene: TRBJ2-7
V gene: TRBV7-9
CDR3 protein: ASTRTDSYEQY

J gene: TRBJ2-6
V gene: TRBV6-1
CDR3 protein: ASSETIWQGASVLT

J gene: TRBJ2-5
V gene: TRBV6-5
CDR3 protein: ASREGGQETQY

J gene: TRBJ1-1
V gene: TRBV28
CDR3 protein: ASSQSPGVTTEAF

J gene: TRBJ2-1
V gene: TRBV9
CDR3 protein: ASSRQNTGTSAIYYNEQF

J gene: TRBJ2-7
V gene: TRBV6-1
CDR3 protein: ASSEALDRRSEQY

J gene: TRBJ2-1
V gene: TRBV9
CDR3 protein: ASSRTSDKYNEQF

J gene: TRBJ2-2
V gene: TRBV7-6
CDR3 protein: ASSSRRDTGELF

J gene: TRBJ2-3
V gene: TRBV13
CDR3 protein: ASSPRRSDTQY

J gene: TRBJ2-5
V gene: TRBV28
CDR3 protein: ASTPSTGTLFQETQY

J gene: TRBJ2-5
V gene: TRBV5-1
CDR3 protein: ASSLGLQGGQETQY

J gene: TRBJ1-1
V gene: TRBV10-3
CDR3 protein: AISPRGETEAF

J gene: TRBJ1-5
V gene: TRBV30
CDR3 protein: AWNKPDGGNQPQH

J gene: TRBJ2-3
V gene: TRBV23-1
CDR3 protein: ARSGLRDTQY

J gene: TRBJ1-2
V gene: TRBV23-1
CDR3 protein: ASSQFLRIRTGQDYGYT

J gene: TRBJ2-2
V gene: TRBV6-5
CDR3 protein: ASSPTGPGELF

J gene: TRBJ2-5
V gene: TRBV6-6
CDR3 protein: ASSSGGPYQETQY

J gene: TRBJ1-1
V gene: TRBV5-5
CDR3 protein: ASSFWGGEAF